A single sample is the source of the 14 T cell receptor beta chains below, sequenced in a study of STAT3 mutations in large granular lymphocyte leukemia. General observations from the study: At least one immunodominant TCR beta clonotype appeared in every T-cell large granular lymphocyte leukemia patient.

Sequencing was performed with immunoSEQ multiplex PCR; in TCRdb, only in-frame clones are kept and a portion is missing. The sample carries 2,000 to 3,000 clones, approximately 92% recorded once. No antigen is known for these receptors. The specimen was peripheral blood mononuclear cells. Source of these receptors: a woman aged 70-85 years with T-cell large granular lymphocyte leukemia. Some clones in this sample may be carry-over from other donors' samples.

The chain employs TRBV15 and TRBJ1-3; tentative D call: TRBD1 (5 bases). This CDR3 has 15 residues. The V gene lost 0 bases and the J gene lost 2 bases, with 8 bases spanning the gap. The germline V gene has CDR1 LNHNV and CDR2 YYDKDF (reference sequence). Written as DNA, the CDR3 is TGTGCCACCAGCAGAGATATCAGGGCTGGAAACACCATATATTTT. Translated, it gives CATSRDIRAGNTIYF.

The chain links TRBV6-4 to TRBJ1-2; the match to TRBD1 covers 8 bases. V lost 2 bases, J lost 6 bases, and 8 bases stayed unmatched. The germline V gene has CDR1 MRHNA and CDR2 SNTAGT. The CDR3 is made up of 15 amino acids. The CDR3 sequence: CASSDEATGVDGYTF. CDR3 nucleotides: TGTGCCAGCAGTGACGAGGCGACAGGGGTTGATGGCTACACCTTC.

This sequence joins TRBV29-1 and TRBJ2-5; the D gene could be TRBD1 or TRBD2 (5 bases each). V was shortened by 7 bases and J by 4 bases, with 13 bases between the two germline ends. The CDR3 totals 12 residues. CDR1 SQVTM and CDR2 ANQGSEA come from the germline V gene. The CDR3 DNA follows: TGCAGCGCCCGCCCTGGGGGAGAGACCCAGTACTTC. It is translated as CSARPGGETQYF. The full variable domain, in which reference TRBV29-1 and TRBJ2-5 provide the parts outside the CDR3, is SAVISQKPSRDICQRGTSLTIQCQVDSQVTMMFWYRQQPGQSLTLIATANQGSEATYESGFVIDKFPISRPNLTFSTLTVSNMSPEDSSIYLCSARPGGETQYFGPGTRLLVL.

This clone was seen once. Sequence at one end of the junction differs from germline and may be a read error. The chain carries TRBV29-1 and TRBJ2-7; D gene unclear. The CDR3 has 13 residues. Germline V gene sequence: CDR1 SQVTM, CDR2 ANQGSEA. CDR3 bases: TGCAGCGCTGAACGGTTTCGCGGTGGTGAGCAGTACTTC. As protein: CSAERFRGGEQYF.

This clone was seen only a few times. Here the CDR3 reads CASRDPLGYEQYF. CDR3 DNA sequence: TGCGCCAGCAGGGACCCACTAGGCTACGAGCAGTACTTC. The V gene is TRBV5-1, the J gene TRBJ2-7, with D possibly matching TRBD2 (5 bases). Looked up from germline, CDR1 is SGHRS and CDR2 is YFSETQ. Trimming removed 5 bases from V and 3 bases from J, with 12 bases in between. The CDR3 runs to 13 residues.

This clone was seen just once. This CDR3 reads CATSRDRQGGYTF. DNA of the CDR3: TGTGCCACCAGCAGAGATCGACAGGGTGGCTACACCTTC. The chain joins TRBV15 to TRBJ1-2; 7 nucleotides align to TRBD1. Germline-derived CDR1 and CDR2 are LNHNV and YYDKDF (reference sequence). V lost 0 bases to trimming and J lost 7 bases; unmatched junction nucleotides: 2. This CDR3 is built from 13 residues.

The V gene is TRBV18, the J gene TRBJ1-6; D not resolved. The V and J ends lost 4 bases and 7 bases respectively, with 11 bases between them. Per germline, CDR1 KGHSH and CDR2 LQKENI. This CDR3 comprises 14 residues. In nucleotides, the CDR3 is TGTGCCAGCTCACGCCCGGGAGCCAATTCACCCCTCCACTTT. Protein sequence: CASSRPGANSPLHF.

The V gene is TRBV7-2, the J gene TRBJ2-5, with TRBD1 as a possible D gene (6 bases). The germline gives CDR1 SGHTA, CDR2 FQGNSA. This CDR3 has 16 amino acids. V was shortened by 2 bases and J by 2 bases, with 15 bases between the two germline ends. In nucleotides, the CDR3 is TGTGCCAGCAGCTTATCAGGCAGGGGCGGTCAAGAGACCCAGTACTTC. It codes for CASSLSGRGGQETQYF. Full variable domain (outside the CDR3, taken from reference TRBV7-2 and TRBJ2-5): GAGVSQSPSNKVTEKGKDVELRCDPISGHTALYWYRQSLGQGLEFLIYFQGNSAPDKSGLPSDRFSAERTGGSVSTLTIQRTQQEDSAVYLCASSLSGRGGQETQYFGPGTRLLVL.

CDR3 DNA sequence: TGCGCCAGCAGCCCTGGGACACATCAAGAGACCCAGTACTTC. Its protein product is CASSPGTHQETQYF. The chain couples TRBV5-1 to TRBJ2-5; tentatively, D is TRBD1 (6 bases). The CDR3 is made up of 14 amino acids. V lost 4 bases and J lost 2, with 12 bases in between. Germline V gene lookup returns CDR1 SGHRS and CDR2 YFSETQ.

The V gene is TRBV30, the J gene TRBJ1-5; D not resolved. Germline V CDR1 and CDR2: GTSNPN, SVGIG (reference sequence). V was clipped by 0 bases and J by 0 bases, with 9 bases between them. This CDR3 has 15 residues. This CDR3 is CAWSVGRLSNQPQHF. In DNA form, the CDR3 reads TGTGCCTGGAGTGTAGGACGGCTTAGCAATCAGCCCCAGCATTTT.

The chain carries TRBV11-2 and TRBJ2-3; 11 nucleotides line up with TRBD1. Germline trimming cut 1 base from V and 6 bases from J; bases unmatched to any gene: 3. From germline, CDR1 is SGHAT and CDR2 FQNNGV. This CDR3 has 15 residues. The CDR3 nucleotides read TGTGCCAGCAGCTTAGGGACAGGGGGCCTGGATACGCAGTATTTT. Amino acid sequence: CASSLGTGGLDTQYF. The variable domain in full, with the rest retrieved from reference TRBV11-2 and TRBJ2-3, is EAGVAQSPRYKIIEKRQSVAFWCNPISGHATLYWYQQILGQGPKLLIQFQNNGVVDDSQLPKDRFSAERLKGVDSTLKIQPAKLEDSAVYLCASSLGTGGLDTQYFGPGTRLTVL.

The rearrangement joins TRBV30 to TRBJ1-1; D perhaps matches TRBD1 (5 bases). Trimming left V 4 bases short and J 1 base short, with 13 bases between. Per the germline V gene, CDR1 is GTSNPN and CDR2 is SVGIG (reference sequence). The CDR3 has 14 residues. This CDR3 is CAWTRGLTNTEAFF. The DNA of the CDR3 is TGTGCCTGGACTAGGGGACTGACGAACACTGAAGCTTTCTTT.

The chain carries TRBV6-6 and TRBJ1-6, with D tentatively TRBD1 (6 bases). This CDR3 comprises 15 residues. V dropped 2 bases and J dropped 4 bases, with 9 bases sitting between them. Germline V CDR1 and CDR2: MNHNY, SVGAGI (reference sequence). CDR3 bases: TGTGCCAGCAGTTACGGACAGCCTTATAATTCACCCCTCCACTTT. Encoded protein: CASSYGQPYNSPLHF.

The gene calls are TRBV30 and TRBJ1-2, with D unresolved. V was clipped by 3 bases and J by 4 bases, with 12 bases between them. CDR1 is GTSNPN and CDR2 is SVGIG in the germline V gene (reference sequence). This CDR3 is built from 13 residues. The CDR3 region is CAWSRTGIYGYTF. The CDR3, as DNA: TGTGCCTGGAGCAGAACGGGAATCTATGGCTACACCTTC.